This is a list of T cell receptor beta chains from one sample in a study of shared clonotypes between healthy human individuals. Profiling relied on immunoSEQ multiplex PCR, and the TCRdb table lists in-frame clones only, not all of them. The profile shows around 1.9 million clones, about 94% of them singletons. The sequenced material came from naive CD8+ T cells from PBMCs. These TCRs come from a man between 18 and 29 years old in good health. Some clones in this sample may be carry-over from other donors' samples. Both conserved end residues are part of each CDR3. The order of the fields is V gene, D gene, J gene, CDR3 DNA, CDR3 protein. The D gene is left open where the match is weak.

TRBV27,TRBD2,TRBJ2-2,TGTGCCAGCAGTTTGGTGGGACTAGCTTCGGCCGGGGAGCTGTTTTTT,CASSLVGLASAGELFF
TRBV7-8,NA,TRBJ2-1,TGTGCCAGCAGCTCCCGGGACAAGGCCCCCAATGAGCAGTTCTTC,CASSSRDKAPNEQFF
TRBV4-1,NA,TRBJ2-7,TGCGCCAGCAGCCATCCGGGGCCCTCCTACGAGCAGTACTTC,CASSHPGPSYEQYF
TRBV4-1,NA,TRBJ1-1,TGCGCCAGCAGCCAAGATGATGGGGCAGGGACTGAAGCTTTCTTT,CASSQDDGAGTEAFF
TRBV27,TRBD2,TRBJ2-3,TGTGCCAGCAGTGCGCTAGCGGGAGACGGCACAGATACGCAGTATTTT,CASSALAGDGTDTQYF
TRBV28,TRBD1,TRBJ2-5,TGTGCCAGCAGTTTGGGGCGACAGGGGCCGTACCACTGGGAGACCCAGTACTTC,CASSLGRQGPYHWETQYF
TRBV27,TRBD1,TRBJ1-1,TGTGCCAGCAGTTTACACGGGACAGTCACTGAAGCTTTCTTT,CASSLHGTVTEAFF
TRBV7-9,NA,TRBJ2-7,TGTGCCAGCAGCTCCACCGCCGGGAGCTATTCTTACGAGCAGTACTTC,CASSSTAGSYSYEQYF
TRBV27,NA,TRBJ2-7,TGTGCCAGCAGACTTGGACCGACGAGCTCCTACGAGCAGTACTTC,CASRLGPTSSYEQYF
TRBV11-2,TRBD2,TRBJ2-5,TGTGCCAGCAGCCGGACTAGCGGGAGTAAGGAGACCCAGTACTTC,CASSRTSGSKETQYF
TRBV7-9,TRBD1,TRBJ2-7,TGTGCCAGCAGCTTCGGAGGACAGGGCTACGAGCAGTACTTC,CASSFGGQGYEQYF
TRBV2,NA,TRBJ2-6,TGTGCCAGCAGCCCCGGGGCGGTGCCCTCTGGGGCCAACGTCCTGACTTTC,CASSPGAVPSGANVLTF
TRBV2,TRBD1,TRBJ1-3,TGTGCCAGCAGTGCCCTCGACAGGGGGCCTGGAAACACCATATATTTT,CASSALDRGPGNTIYF
TRBV30,TRBD1,TRBJ1-5,TGTGCCTGGAGTGGGTTAGGGACAGGGTCTGGCCAGCCCCAGCATTTT,CAWSGLGTGSGQPQHF